This T cell receptor (beta chain) comes out of a study of cytomegalovirus exposure and HLA in healthy donors. The germline CDR1 and CDR2 sequences are MNHNS and SASEGT. V was clipped by 3 bases and J by 5 bases, with 13 bases between them. The CDR3 runs 14 residues. The PCR had 60 Vbeta and 13 Jbeta primers. Here immunoSEQ multiplex PCR was the method, and the copy in TCRdb shows in-frame clones only, minus some. The sample holds about 54,000 clones. Material: PBMCs. The chain recombines TRBV6-1 with TRBJ1-1; D is unclear. The clonotype originates from a woman between 40 and 50 years old in good health and CMV-seronegative. Written as DNA, the CDR3 is TGTGCCAGCAGTGAGGAAGGTCCGAGGACTGAAGCTTTCTTT. This translates into CASSEEGPRTEAFF.